The 14 T cell receptor beta chains presented below share a single source sample, sequenced in a study of blood T cells in healthy people across ages (dated by TCRdb to the mid-2010s). Receptors were amplified or captured by 5' RACE. Data came from an Illumina HiSeq 2500. The second PCR ran for about 6 to 11 cycles and used a J-beta primer mix along with a sample-barcoded 5' primer. The raw public reads went through TCRdb reprocessing: fastp at Q25, MiXCR clone calling, in-frame beta chains kept. Entries are consolidated by CDR3 protein sequence, retaining the most common genes and DNA. A total of roughly 680,000 distinct CDR3 sequences appear in this sample, over 20% of them only once. The ten most abundant clones make up 3.5% to 4% of the sample. Sequencing input: blood. The receptors come from a man in his 70s in good health.

There are many counts of this clonotype. CDR3 coding DNA: TGCAGCGTTCACAGGGGTCCTAATGAAAAACTGTTTTTT. This gives the protein CSVHRGPNEKLFF. V gene TRBV29-1 combines with J gene TRBJ1-4; the match to TRBD1 covers 7 bases. Unmatched junction bases numbered 3, after V lost 5 bases and J lost 3 bases. Germline-derived CDR1 and CDR2 are SQVTM and ANQGSEA. The CDR3 runs 13 residues.

V gene TRBV7-2 combines with J gene TRBJ1-2, with 10 bases aligning to TRBD1. Unmatched junction bases numbered 6, after V lost 4 bases and J lost 7 bases. This CDR3 is built from 14 residues. CDR1 is SGHTA, CDR2 FQGNSA, per germline. This CDR3 reads CASSSLTGGVGYTF. The CDR3, as DNA: TGTGCCAGCAGCTCGCTGACAGGGGGCGTTGGCTACACCTTC.

In its sample, this clonotype was seen a few times. This rearrangement joins TRBV6-1 to TRBJ1-4; possibly TRBD1 for D (6 bases). This CDR3 contains 15 residues. The ends were cut back, 6 bases at V and 4 bases at J, with 15 bases in the middle. Germline CDR1 reads MNHNS; CDR2 reads SASEGT. CDR3 DNA: TGTGCCAGCAGGACTGGGGGCCCTCGTAATGAAAAACTGTTTTTT. It translates to CASRTGGPRNEKLFF.

The rearrangement links TRBV7-2 to TRBJ2-5; D may be TRBD1 (6 bases). The assigned J gene may be wrong: the sequence end matches TRBJ2-7 better. Germline CDR1 SGHTA, CDR2 FQGNSA. There are 14 residues in the CDR3. CDR3 nucleotide sequence: TGTGCCAGCAGCCTACAGGGAAAGTCTAGCGAGCAGTACTTC. Translated, it gives CASSLQGKSSEQYF.

V gene TRBV2 combines with J gene TRBJ2-7, with D unclear. The V gene lost 1 base and the J gene lost 3 bases, with 4 bases spanning the gap. There are 12 residues in the CDR3. The germline gives CDR1 SNHLY, CDR2 FYNNEI. CDR3 nucleotide sequence: TGTGCCAGCAGTGAAGATATCTACGAGCAGTACTTC. This gives the protein CASSEDIYEQYF.

This clonotype was counted between two and nine times. The chain carries TRBV10-3 and TRBJ2-1, with 13 positions matching TRBD2. This CDR3 has 18 amino acids. The V gene's germline CDR1 is ENHRY and CDR2 SYGVKD. V was clipped by 6 bases and J by 0 bases; unmatched bases: 8. The CDR3 sequence: CAISGLAGASSSYNEQFF. The DNA of the CDR3 is TGTGCCATCAGCGGACTAGCGGGAGCGTCGAGCTCCTACAATGAGCAGTTCTTC.

The chain is built from TRBV10-3 and TRBJ2-1; D assignment may be TRBD1 or TRBD2 (6 bases each). The CDR3 totals 16 residues. Germline V gene lookup returns CDR1 ENHRY and CDR2 SYGVKD. V was shortened by 2 bases and J by 4 bases, with 15 bases between the two germline ends. CDR3 region: CAISEQWGAGYNEQFF. CDR3 nucleotides: TGTGCCATCAGTGAGCAGTGGGGGGCGGGTTACAATGAGCAGTTCTTC.

J is TRBJ1-5 and V is TRBV7-9, with 10 bases lining up with TRBD1. Germline assignment: CDR1 SEHNR and CDR2 FQNEAQ (reference sequence). V lost 5 bases, J lost 1 base, and 2 bases stayed unmatched. This CDR3 is built from 15 residues. In DNA form, the CDR3 reads TGTGCCAGCAGCCCGGGACAGGGGAGCAATCAGCCCCAGCATTTT. This gives the protein CASSPGQGSNQPQHF.

V is TRBV10-2 and J is TRBJ2-7; weak D call: TRBD2 (6 bases). Germline V lookup: CDR1 WSHSY, CDR2 SAAADI. The CDR3 is 14 amino acids. The V gene lost 3 bases and the J gene lost 2 bases, with 11 bases spanning the gap. The CDR3 sequence: CASSDLSGAYEQYF. The DNA for the CDR3 is TGCGCCAGCAGTGATCTTAGCGGTGCCTACGAGCAGTACTTC.

This clonotype was observed a few times. Its ends do not fully match the called genes, so a read error is possible. The chain employs TRBV7-2 and TRBJ1-2; D gene unclear. CDR3 length: 15 amino acids. Germline V lookup: CDR1 SGHTA, CDR2 FQGNSA. The CDR3 nucleotides read TGTGCCAGTACCACGGCAACTCAGCGGAAGAGTGGCCACACCTTC. Translated: CASTTATQRKSGHTF.

This clonotype was detected only a few times. The CDR3 DNA sequence: TGTGCCAGCAGCGTCCTTAAGCCCGGGGAGCTGTTTTTT. Translation: CASSVLKPGELFF. This chain connects TRBV5-6 to TRBJ2-2; D unresolved. The germline V gene has CDR1 SGHDT and CDR2 YYEEEE. The V and J ends lost 4 bases and 6 bases respectively, with 10 bases between them. The CDR3 loop spans 13 amino acids.

The V gene is TRBV20-1, the J gene TRBJ2-2; TRBD1 matches 8 bases. CDR1 is DFQATT, CDR2 SNEGSKA, per germline (reference sequence). After removal of 5 bases from V and 4 bases from J, the junction contained 6 bases not matched to a gene. This CDR3 has 14 amino acids. DNA of the CDR3: TGCAGTGCTGCGCAGGGGGCGATCACCGGGGAGCTGTTTTTT. Translating gives CSAAQGAITGELFF.

This clonotype was counted only a few times. The chain joins TRBV5-8 to TRBJ2-5; D is possibly TRBD1 (7 bases). The DNA end is a closer match to TRBJ2-1, so the J assignment may be wrong. Germline values: CDR1 SGHTS, CDR2 YDEGEE. This CDR3 is built from 14 residues. The CDR3 sequence: CASSLGQGLGEQFF. In DNA form, the CDR3 reads TGTGCCAGCAGCTTGGGACAGGGACTCGGCGAGCAGTTCTTC.

This clonotype was seen a few times. This sequence joins TRBV7-2 and TRBJ2-3; 13 bases fit TRBD2. CDR1 is SGHTA, CDR2 FQGNSA, per germline. Unmatched junction bases numbered 4, after V lost 1 base and J lost 0 bases. This CDR3 has 18 amino acids. The CDR3 DNA sequence: TGTGCCAGCAGCTTAGGCGGGACTAGCGGGATTAGCACAGATACGCAGTATTTT. It codes for CASSLGGTSGISTDTQYF.